This TCR beta chain was sequenced during a study of T-cell reconstitution after alpha-beta-depleted transplantation in children. Study-wide results and caveats: Hyperexpanded clones declined; after one year, newly produced T cells mostly supplied diversity.

About this clonotype itself: As yet, its antigen is unknown.

There are 16 residues in the CDR3. The J segment lost 4 bases and the V segment lost 7 bases, leaving 13 bases of the junction unmatched. The germline V gene has CDR1 SNHLY and CDR2 FYNNEI. Library preparation (for TCRbeta) was performed with unique molecular identifiers. TCRdb itself ran the PCR reads through MiXCR, one entry per CDR3 protein. The sample includes hundreds of thousands of distinct CDR3 sequences, 10% to 15% seen only once; the top ten take approximately 2%. The sequence was obtained from a male patient younger than 18 who had a stem cell transplant for acute myeloid leukemia, so the T cells may come from the graft donor. The sequenced sample was PBMCs, mostly from graft donor cells, obtained 360 days after TCRalphabeta/CD19-depleted stem cell transplant. The gene calls are TRBV2 and TRBJ2-5; 9 bases are shared with TRBD2. DNA for the CDR3: TGTGCCAGCACCCGTCTAGCGGGGTCACTTAGAGAGACCCAGTACTTC. This sequence encodes CASTRLAGSLRETQYF.